This T cell receptor beta chain was sequenced during a study of cytomegalovirus exposure and HLA in healthy donors. On the study more broadly: Of the donors genotyped, some 400 in all, 75% to 90% fell in the Caucasian-associated ancestry cluster.

The CDR3 sequence is 21 residues long. V was cut by 0 bases and J by 3 bases, with 29 bases left in between. CDR1 LNHNV and CDR2 YYDKDF come from the germline V gene (reference sequence). A word on this clone: Its antigen is not identified.

A multiplex PCR was run with 60 Vbeta primers and 13 Jbeta primers. The protocol was immunoSEQ multiplex PCR, while the TCRdb copy is restricted to in-frame clones and leaves out a portion. The sample has 150,000 to 250,000 clones; about 81% are singletons. Study-wide points: A missense variant in DCLRE1C was later tied to TCR beta V- and J-gene trimming. Confirmation in vitro established that a few CMV-associated chains were specific for CMV antigens. It emerged from a later analysis that several of the most significant clusters appeared to be linked to common viral pathogens.

Sequenced: PBMCs. V usage is TRBV15 and J usage is TRBJ1-2; the D gene is possibly TRBD1 (6 bases). This receptor was obtained from a woman aged 45-60 years in good health and CMV-seropositive. The CDR3 region is CATSRDLQLGAGTKFDYGYTF. The CDR3 bases are TGTGCCACCAGCAGAGATCTACAGTTGGGGGCAGGTACAAAATTCGACTATGGCTACACCTTC.